This T cell receptor beta chain originates from a study of blood T cell repertoires in COVID-19. In the original analysis: Amplification of reference gene primers provided the estimated nucleated cell counts. Profiled with immunoSEQ multiplex PCR; TCRdb holds only in-frame clones, not every one. That table is the source of V, J and clone size, and D and trimming were worked out from the DNA. The table shows roughly 140,000 clones, with around 84% occurring only once. The germline CDR1 and CDR2 sequences are SGHTA and FQGTGA. This CDR3 is built from 18 residues. Losses at the gene ends were 3 bases for V and 6 bases for J; bases not matched to a gene: 12.

This rearrangement joins TRBV7-3 to TRBJ2-1; 12 bases map to TRBD2. The TCR was taken from a woman aged 50 to 65 in a cohort sampled during active or convalescent COVID-19. Sequenced: peripheral blood. The CDR3 protein is CASSFRSTSGGGSNEQFF. DNA for the CDR3: TGTGCCAGCAGCTTCCGGTCGACTAGCGGGGGTGGGAGCAATGAGCAGTTCTTC.